This T cell receptor (beta chain) was obtained from a study of response to subunit inactivated influenza vaccine. One entry per CDR3 protein results from TCRdb running MiXCR on the RT-PCR reads. Of about 500,000 distinct CDR3 sequences listed, 16% are singletons. Comment on this clonotype: The antigen remains undetermined.

Study-wide findings and caveats: Authors proposed each seasonal influenza vaccination draws in few new T cells.

Trimming removed 1 base from V and 2 bases from J, with 9 bases in between. The CDR3 spans 15 residues. Germline V gene data show CDR1 as SEHNR and CDR2 as FQNEAQ (reference sequence). This chain links TRBV7-9 with TRBJ2-1, with D perhaps matching TRBD2 (6 bases). The sample was CD4+ T cells sorted from PBMCs, taken approximately 25 months after vaccination. The clonotype originates from a man aged 45 to 70 who received an inactivated influenza vaccine. The CDR3 here is CASSLDAGTYNEQFF. The CDR3 DNA sequence: TGTGCCAGCAGCTTAGATGCGGGAACCTACAATGAGCAGTTCTTC.